A selection of T cell receptor beta chains follows, all from one sample in a study of cytomegalovirus exposure and HLA in healthy donors. The assay was immunoSEQ multiplex PCR, and TCRdb's table has in-frame clones only and misses some. The sample holds 100,000 or so clones; 55% to 80% are singletons and the top ten take roughly 4%. Sequencing input: PBMCs. These receptor sequences come from a man in his forties in good health and CMV-seronegative. Each CDR3 is given with its conserved first and last residue. A D gene is named only where the DNA matches it firmly. A clone size is listed for some rows: how often the clone was seen (once, few, many), or a class if it is expanded.

v_call	j_call	clone_size	d_call	cdr3_nt	cdr3_aa
TRBV7-8	TRBJ2-7	NA	TRBD1	TGTGCCACCACCGATGGACAGGGATACGAGCAGTACTTC	CATTDGQGYEQYF
TRBV10-3	TRBJ2-3	few	TRBD1	TGTGCCATCAGTGGGAGGACAGGCGCATCTAGCACAGATACGCAGTATTTT	CAISGRTGASSTDTQYF
TRBV5-1	TRBJ2-1	NA	TRBD1	TGCGCCAGCAGCTTGGGGGCAGGGGGTTTCTCCTACAATGAGCAGTTCTTC	CASSLGAGGFSYNEQFF
TRBV7-6	TRBJ2-1	NA	TRBD1	TGTGCCAGCAGCTCCGTCCAGGGGGCGGTATTAGGTGAGCAGTTCTTC	CASSSVQGAVLGEQFF
TRBV7-9	TRBJ2-5	NA	TRBD1	TGTGCCAGCAGCCCCCCGAGGGGGCTTCGAGAGACCCAGTACTTC	CASSPPRGLRETQYF
TRBV10-3	TRBJ2-3	NA	NA	TGTGCCATCAGTGGGCCGCAGACTAGCACAGATACGCAGTATTTT	CAISGPQTSTDTQYF
TRBV7-9	TRBJ1-2	NA	NA	TGTGCCAGCAGCTTATATAGTCAGGGCGGATATGGCTACACCTTC	CASSLYSQGGYGYTF
TRBV18	TRBJ1-1	NA	NA	TGTGCCAGCTCATTGGGACTCATGAACACTGAAGCTTTCTTT	CASSLGLMNTEAFF
TRBV6-1	TRBJ1-4	few	NA	TGTGCCAGCGGGACACCTGAAAAACTGTTTTTT	CASGTPEKLFF
TRBV2	TRBJ2-5	once	NA	TGTGCCAGCAGTAGACTGGAGGGAGAGACCCAGTACTTC	CASSRLEGETQYF
TRBV29-1	TRBJ1-4	NA	TRBD1	TGCAGCGTTGACCTAGGGGGCGTTGAAAAACTGTTTTTT	CSVDLGGVEKLFF
TRBV5-4	TRBJ2-7	NA	NA	TGTGCCAGCAGCCTATCCTACGACAGGAACCCCTACGAGCAGTACTTC	CASSLSYDRNPYEQYF
TRBV2	TRBJ2-4	NA	TRBD1	TGTGCCAGCAGTGAACTGAGGACAGGGGGAAACATTCAGTACTTC	CASSELRTGGNIQYF
TRBV9	TRBJ1-4	NA	TRBD1	TGTGCCAGCAGCCCGCACAGGGGCCCTGGGCAAAGTAATGAAAAACTGTTTTTT	CASSPHRGPGQSNEKLFF
TRBV19	TRBJ1-5	NA	NA	TGTGCCAGTATTCCCACAGACAGCTATAATCAGCCCCAGCATTTT	CASIPTDSYNQPQHF
TRBV27	TRBJ2-7	NA	NA	TGTGCCAGCAGGCAGTACCCTTCCTACGAGCAGTACTTC	CASRQYPSYEQYF
TRBV7-6	TRBJ1-1	NA	NA	TGTGCCAGCAGCTTAGTAAGTCAGGGCGGTGAAGCTTTCTTT	CASSLVSQGGEAFF
TRBV4-2	TRBJ2-5	NA	TRBD2	TGTGCCAGCAGCCAAGAAGTGGGTCTACCGAGCGGGGGGTCGGGAGAGACCCAGTACTTC	CASSQEVGLPSGGSGETQYF
TRBV7-9	TRBJ1-2	NA	TRBD1	TGTGCCAGCACCGCTCAGGGGGCGCGGGGCTACACCTTC	CASTAQGARGYTF
TRBV7-9	TRBJ1-1	few	NA	TGTTCCAGCAGCTTAGTGGAGGGGGAAGCTTTCTTT	CSSSLVEGEAFF
TRBV29-1	TRBJ2-5	once	NA	TGCAGCGTTTTCCTTTGCAGGGACTCTAGCAGCGAGACCCAGTACTTC	CSVFLCRDSSSETQYF
TRBV6-5	TRBJ2-1	few	NA	TGTGCCAGCAGTTACGGTGGGGCCGGGTACAATGAGCAGTTCTTC	CASSYGGAGYNEQFF
TRBV10-3	TRBJ2-7	NA	TRBD1	TGTGCCATCAGTGTGGACAGGTCCTACGAGCAGTACTTC	CAISVDRSYEQYF
TRBV29-1	TRBJ2-5	NA	NA	TGCAGCGTTCGACGGGGTATTATGAGTGAGACCCAGTACTTC	CSVRRGIMSETQYF
TRBV5-1	TRBJ2-7	once	NA	TGCGCCAGCAGCTTGGTAGTACCCACCTACGAGCAGTACTTC	CASSLVVPTYEQYF
TRBV29-1	TRBJ2-1	once	TRBD2	TGCAGCGTTGAAGATCCTGGGCGGGGGAGCTCCTACAATGAGCAGTTCTTC	CSVEDPGRGSSYNEQFF
TRBV7-6	TRBJ1-3	NA	TRBD1	TGTGCCAGCAGCTTAGATGGACAGGCCAACACCATATATTTT	CASSLDGQANTIYF
TRBV5-6	TRBJ2-3	few	NA	TGTGCCAGCAGCTTCCTCCTCAGGAATACGCAGTATTTT	CASSFLLRNTQYF
TRBV28	TRBJ1-1	few	NA	TGTGCCAGCAGTTTTATGGGGAGGGCTGAAGCTTTCTTT	CASSFMGRAEAFF
TRBV29-1	TRBJ1-5	NA	NA	TGCAGCGTCATAGGGGGTGTCAATCAGCCCCAGCATTTT	CSVIGGVNQPQHF
TRBV6-5	TRBJ2-3	once	TRBD1	TGTGCCAGCAGTTACAAGAGGGGGCAAGATACGCAGTATTTT	CASSYKRGQDTQYF
TRBV28	TRBJ2-1	NA	TRBD1	TGTGCCAGCAGTTCCCCCGGGACAGGGGGCAATGAGCAGTTCTTC	CASSSPGTGGNEQFF
TRBV5-1	TRBJ1-6	few	NA	TGCGCCAGCGCCCGCCTCGTAGATTCACCCCTCCACTTT	CASARLVDSPLHF
TRBV28	TRBJ1-5	NA	NA	TGTGCCAGCAGTTTAGCCGGGGACATTCAACAGCCCCAGCATTTT	CASSLAGDIQQPQHF
TRBV18	TRBJ2-7	NA	NA	TGTGCCAGCTCACGGTTAGGGGAAGGGCAGTACTTC	CASSRLGEGQYF
TRBV15	TRBJ1-5	NA	TRBD1	TGTGCCACCAGCAGGACAGGGATTAGGAATCAGCCCCAGCATTTT	CATSRTGIRNQPQHF
TRBV27	TRBJ2-1	NA	NA	TGTGCCAGCAGAAGGACAGTCTACAATGAGCAGTTCTTC	CASRRTVYNEQFF
TRBV6-1	TRBJ1-2	few	NA	TGTGCCAGCAGTGAAGCCCTGTTGGAGGGAGGCACAGGAGGCTACACCTTC	CASSEALLEGGTGGYTF
TRBV4-2	TRBJ2-3	NA	NA	TGTGCCAGCAGCCTGTCCACAGGAGGGGCAGATACGCAGTATTTT	CASSLSTGGADTQYF
TRBV5-1	TRBJ1-4	NA	TRBD1	TGCGCCAGCAGCCAACAGGGGATGGGAAATGAAAAACTGTTTTTT	CASSQQGMGNEKLFF
TRBV28	TRBJ1-5	NA	TRBD1	TGTGCCAGCAGTCGAGACTACAGGGGAAGCGGGCAGCCCCAGCATTTT	CASSRDYRGSGQPQHF
TRBV5-1	TRBJ2-1	once	TRBD2	TGCGCCAGCAGCTTTTCGGGACTAGCGGGGTACAATGAGCAGTTCTTC	CASSFSGLAGYNEQFF
TRBV2	TRBJ2-2	NA	NA	TGTGCCAGCAGTCCTTTTGCTGACATCACCGGGGAGCTGTTTTTT	CASSPFADITGELFF
TRBV7-2	TRBJ2-4	NA	TRBD2	TGTGCCAGCAGCTCGGGACTACTTAACATTCAGTACTTC	CASSSGLLNIQYF
TRBV6-4	TRBJ2-3	many	NA	TGTGCCAGCAGTGACGGGGGGGCTAGCACAGATACGCAGTATTTT	CASSDGGASTDTQYF
TRBV5-4	TRBJ2-1	NA	TRBD1	TGTGCCAGCAGCCCGACAGGGTCCTTCTCCTACAATGAGCAGTTCTTC	CASSPTGSFSYNEQFF
TRBV13	TRBJ2-7	NA	NA	TGTGCCAGCAGCCGCCCCGGGAGACTCTACGAGCAGTACTTC	CASSRPGRLYEQYF
TRBV7-8	TRBJ2-7	once	TRBD2	TGTGCCAGCAGCCCCACGGGGGGGGCTAATTACTACGAGCAGTACTTC	CASSPTGGANYYEQYF
TRBV5-1	TRBJ2-7	NA	NA	TGCGCCAGCAGCCAGCTTACCGGGACTGGAGCCTACGAGCAGTACTTC	CASSQLTGTGAYEQYF
TRBV2	TRBJ2-7	once	TRBD1	TGTGCCAGCGACGGAAGCGGGGATACAGGGGGCTTTCGTTACGAGCAGTACTTC	CASDGSGDTGGFRYEQYF
TRBV6-1	TRBJ2-3	NA	NA	TGTGCCAGCAGCGCGATGACGGCGGGAGATACGCAGTATTTT	CASSAMTAGDTQYF
TRBV11-2	TRBJ2-4	NA	NA	TGTGCCAGCAGCTTAAGAAGGGGGGCGACAGGGGCCAAAAACATTCAGTACTTC	CASSLRRGATGAKNIQYF
TRBV14	TRBJ1-2	NA	TRBD1	TGTGCCAGCAGCCAAGATCGGGACAGGCCGTCGGCTAACTATGGCTACACCTTC	CASSQDRDRPSANYGYTF
TRBV10-3	TRBJ2-7	NA	TRBD2	TGTGCCATCAGCGGACTAGAGGGCTCCTACGAGCAGTACTTC	CAISGLEGSYEQYF
TRBV5-1	TRBJ1-6	NA	NA	TGCGCCAGCAGCTTGGCGGATCTAGCTTCACCCCTCCACTTT	CASSLADLASPLHF
TRBV5-1	TRBJ2-5	NA	TRBD1	TGCGCCAGCAGCTTGATTGGGACAGCCCAAGAGACCCAGTACTTC	CASSLIGTAQETQYF
TRBV18	TRBJ1-1	NA	NA	TGTGCCAGCTCACCACATCTCGGGGTAACTGAAGCTTTCTTT	CASSPHLGVTEAFF
TRBV7-9	TRBJ1-2	NA	NA	TGTGCCAGCAGCCACCGGGACTGGTCGGATGGCTACACCTTC	CASSHRDWSDGYTF
TRBV14	TRBJ2-1	once	NA	TGTGCCAGCAGCCGGAGGGACGGTGGTGAGCAGTTCTTC	CASSRRDGGEQFF